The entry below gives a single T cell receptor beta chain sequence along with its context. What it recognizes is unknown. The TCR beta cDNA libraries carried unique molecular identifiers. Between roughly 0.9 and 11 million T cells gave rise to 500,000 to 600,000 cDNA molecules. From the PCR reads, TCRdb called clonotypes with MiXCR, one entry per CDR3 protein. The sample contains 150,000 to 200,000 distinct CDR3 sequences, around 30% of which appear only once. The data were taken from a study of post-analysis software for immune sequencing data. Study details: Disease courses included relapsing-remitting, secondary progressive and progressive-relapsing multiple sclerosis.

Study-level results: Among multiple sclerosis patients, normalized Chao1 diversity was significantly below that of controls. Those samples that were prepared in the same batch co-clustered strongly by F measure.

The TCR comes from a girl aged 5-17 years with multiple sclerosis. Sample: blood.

The DNA of the CDR3 is TGTGCCACCAGCCTTCGGAGCTCCTACGAGCAGTACTTC. Amino acid sequence: CATSLRSSYEQYF. The V call is TRBV24-1, the J call TRBJ2-7, with no clear D. CDR3 length: 13 residues. The germline V and J ends were trimmed by 7 bases and 0 bases, with 9 bases remaining between them. The V gene's germline CDR1 is KGHDR and CDR2 SFDVKD.